This T cell receptor (beta chain) was identified during a study of OX40 agonist ivuxolimab in advanced cancers. Study background: Patients received ivuxolimab, an intravenous treatment, every 2 weeks at 0.01 to 10 mg/kg. Mean age about 60 years, range 23 to 79; around 80% male. General study points: Dosing at 0.1 to 3.0 mg/kg was accompanied by clonal expansion of CD4+ and CD8+ blood T cells by week 6.

Libraries were prepared by immunoSEQ multiplex PCR; TCRdb keeps only in-frame clonotypes and omits some of them. The sample consists of approximately 84,000 clones, approximately 94% of them appearing once. Remarks on this clone: Its antigen is currently unknown.

V lost 0 bases to trimming and J lost 2 bases, with 8 bases between them. This CDR3 contains 15 residues. CDR1 MNHEY and CDR2 SVGAGI come from the germline V gene. The TCR sequence derives from an adult with an advanced solid tumor such as melanoma, head and neck, liver or kidney cancer. This specimen consisted of CD4+ or CD8+ T cells sorted from blood, obtained in a trial of the OX40 agonist ivuxolimab. The chain has TRBV6-5 and TRBJ1-5; D is unresolved. CDR3 loop: CASSYSMAGNQPQHF. As DNA, the CDR3 is TGTGCCAGCAGTTACTCGATGGCTGGCAATCAGCCCCAGCATTTT.